The 15 T cell receptor beta chains below come from one sample, sequenced in a study of blood T cell repertoires in COVID-19. The protocol was immunoSEQ multiplex PCR, while the TCRdb copy is restricted to in-frame clones and leaves out a portion. This sample has about 230,000 clones, with roughly 83% found just once. Specimen: peripheral blood. All receptors derive from a woman aged 50 to 60 with acute or convalescent COVID-19.

V and J are TRBV6-1 and TRBJ2-5; tentative D call: TRBD1 (5 bases). This CDR3 contains 19 residues. Germline loops: CDR1 MNHNS, CDR2 SASEGT. Trimming took 0 bases from V and 5 from J, leaving 25 bases between them. The CDR3 reads CASSEALLRNRWSEETQYF. Written as DNA, the CDR3 is TGTGCCAGCAGTGAAGCCCTACTTCGTAACAGGTGGTCGGAGGAGACCCAGTACTTC.

This rearrangement joins TRBV27 to TRBJ2-7; 10 bases align to TRBD1. Germline lookup yields CDR1 MNHEY and CDR2 SMNVEV (reference sequence). This CDR3 has 14 residues. V shed 7 bases, J shed 2 bases, and the junction held 5 bases outside the gene matches. The CDR3 spells CASKPGTGAYEQYF. The CDR3 bases are TGTGCCAGCAAACCCGGGACAGGGGCCTACGAGCAGTACTTC.

J is TRBJ1-2 and V is TRBV3-1 (or the pseudogene TRBV3-2), with D possibly TRBD1 on 5 matching bases. CDR1 and CDR2 (germline): LGHDT, YNNKEL (reference sequence). V was cut by 1 base and J by 6 bases, with 12 bases left in between. The CDR3 covers 14 residues. The CDR3 DNA follows: TGTGCCAGCAGCCAAGGCTGGGACTGGGATGGCTACACCTTC. Amino acids: CASSQGWDWDGYTF.

The DNA of the CDR3 is TGTGCCAGCAGTTTTTCTCGGACAGGGGTGGAGACCCAGTACTTC. Encoded protein: CASSFSRTGVETQYF. The chain couples TRBV6-5 to TRBJ2-5, with 9 positions matching TRBD1. Trimming cost V 4 bases and J 5 bases; bases outside gene matches: 8. The CDR3 is 15 residues long. Germline V gene lookup returns CDR1 MNHEY and CDR2 SVGAGI.

The chain joins TRBV27 to TRBJ2-6; D is uncertain. Germline CDR1 reads MNHEY; CDR2 reads SMNVEV (reference sequence). Deletions cut 0 bases from V and 2 bases from J, with 2 bases between. The CDR3 length is 14 residues. The CDR3 DNA reads TGTGCCAGCAGTTTATCCGCTGGGGCCAACGTCCTGACTTTC. This translates into CASSLSAGANVLTF.

This sequence joins TRBV11-2 and TRBJ2-7, with 9 bases fitting TRBD1. The CDR3 contains 16 residues. Germline V gene lookup returns CDR1 SGHAT and CDR2 FQNNGV. V dropped 1 base and J dropped 5; count of bases not matched to a gene: 9. CDR3 loop: CASSLATGQGGNEQYF. CDR3 coding DNA: TGTGCCAGCAGCTTAGCGACGGGACAGGGTGGAAACGAGCAGTACTTC. Using reference TRBV11-2 and TRBJ2-7 for the parts outside the CDR3, the full variable domain is EAGVAQSPRYKIIEKRQSVAFWCNPISGHATLYWYQQILGQGPKLLIQFQNNGVVDDSQLPKDRFSAERLKGVDSTLKIQPAKLEDSAVYLCASSLATGQGGNEQYFGPGTRLTVT.

The chain employs TRBV15 and TRBJ2-6; the D is unclear. Germline V gene lookup returns CDR1 LNHNV and CDR2 YYDKDF (reference sequence). V gave up 6 bases and J gave up 2 bases, with 14 bases separating them. This CDR3 spans 16 amino acids. In nucleotides, the CDR3 is TGTGCCACCAGGCAGACTCAGTCGGCTGGGGCCAACGTCCTGACTTTC. This sequence encodes CATRQTQSAGANVLTF.

V usage is TRBV4-1 and J usage is TRBJ2-1; D is unclear. The CDR3 is 17 amino acids. The germline CDR1 and CDR2 sequences are MGHRA and YSYEKL. Trimming stripped 0 bases from V and 3 bases from J, with 15 bases between. The CDR3 here is CASSQEGGAANYNEQFF. The DNA of the CDR3 is TGCGCCAGCAGCCAAGAAGGTGGTGCGGCTAACTACAATGAGCAGTTCTTC.

The chain has TRBV28 and TRBJ1-3, with no clear D. This CDR3 comprises 15 residues. Germline CDR1 and CDR2: MDHEN and SYDVKM. V shed 2 bases and J shed 0 bases, with 8 bases lying between them. The CDR3 sequence: CASSLTPSSGNTIYF. CDR3 sequence (DNA): TGTGCCAGCAGTTTAACTCCGAGCTCTGGAAACACCATATATTTT.

This chain connects TRBV4-2 to TRBJ2-2, with TRBD2 matching over 7 bases. Losses at the gene ends were 0 bases for V and 7 bases for J; bases not matched to a gene: 5. This CDR3 region has 15 residues. The V gene's germline CDR1 is LGHNA and CDR2 YNFKEQ. The CDR3 DNA reads TGTGCCAGCAGCCAAGAACGGACTAGAAACGGGGAGCTGTTTTTT. Its protein product is CASSQERTRNGELFF.

V usage is TRBV19 and J usage is TRBJ2-2, with D possibly matching TRBD2 (7 bases). The CDR3 totals 18 residues. Germline CDR1 and CDR2: LNHDA and SQIVND (reference sequence). The V and J ends lost 1 base and 5 bases respectively, with 20 bases between them. CDR3 region: CASSIVKGGRDITGELFF. As DNA, the CDR3 is TGTGCCAGTAGTATAGTCAAAGGAGGGAGGGACATAACCGGGGAGCTGTTTTTT.

The gene calls are TRBV7-3 and TRBJ2-1, with a weak D call TRBD2 (7 bases). V was shortened by 0 bases and J by 0 bases, with 15 bases between the two germline ends. CDR3 size: 18 residues. Looked up from germline, CDR1 is SGHTA and CDR2 is FQGTGA. The CDR3 here is CASSLTSGAGDSYNEQFF. Here the CDR3 DNA reads TGTGCCAGCAGCTTAACCTCAGGGGCGGGGGACTCCTACAATGAGCAGTTCTTC.

The chain recombines TRBV5-1 with TRBJ2-3; D not certain. The germline V gene encodes CDR1 SGHRS and CDR2 YFSETQ. V was clipped by 0 bases and J by 2 bases, with 13 bases between them. CDR3 length: 16 amino acids. CDR3 nucleotide sequence: TGCGCCAGCAGCTTGGACGGAGACCAAACCACAGATACGCAGTATTTT. It yields the protein CASSLDGDQTTDTQYF.

V gene TRBV25-1 combines with J gene TRBJ2-2, with TRBD1 as a possible D gene (6 bases). V lost 4 bases, J lost 2 bases, and 14 bases lay in between. Looked up from germline, CDR1 is MGHDK and CDR2 is SYGVNS. The CDR3 loop spans 16 amino acids. CDR3 in DNA: TGTGCCAGCAGTGTCCTAAGGACAGCCAACACCGGGGAGCTGTTTTTT. Protein: CASSVLRTANTGELFF.

J is TRBJ1-4 and V is TRBV7-2; 8 bases align to TRBD1. This CDR3 region has 15 residues. V lost 5 bases and J lost 4; bases outside the gene matches: 6. Germline lookup yields CDR1 SGHTA and CDR2 FQGNSA. The CDR3 DNA reads as TGTGCCAGCAGCCCTACAGGGGGATATAATGAAAAACTGTTTTTT. The encoded protein is CASSPTGGYNEKLFF.